This entry lists 6 T cell receptor beta chains sequenced from one sample in a study of CD8+ T cells in alopecia areata. cDNA serving as the sequencing template came from extracted, reverse transcribed RNA. Assay used: immunoSEQ multiplex PCR; TCRdb lists only in-frame clones, some missing. In the table there are over 200,000 clones, around 62% of which are singletons. The sample in question was CD4+ T cells sorted from blood, obtained at week 0. These receptors originate from a human donor with alopecia areata.

The CDR3 nucleotides read TGTGCCAGCAGTTTACAGGGGCACGCTGAAGCTTTCTTT. Translation: CASSLQGHAEAFF. This chain links TRBV11-2 with TRBJ1-1; 7 bases line up with TRBD1. The V gene end was trimmed by 6 bases and the J gene end by 6 bases; junction bases not matched to a gene: 7. CDR1 is SGHAT and CDR2 is FQNNGV in the germline V gene. The CDR3 contains 13 residues. The entire variable domain, with the rest obtained from reference TRBV11-2 and TRBJ1-1, is as follows: EAGVAQSPRYKIIEKRQSVAFWCNPISGHATLYWYQQILGQGPKLLIQFQNNGVVDDSQLPKDRFSAERLKGVDSTLKIQPAKLEDSAVYLCASSLQGHAEAFFGQGTRLTVV.

This chain links TRBV27 with TRBJ2-5, with a possible D match to TRBD2 (7 bases). Between the trimmed V and J ends, which lost 4 bases and 5 bases, there was a span of 11 bases. Germline CDR1 MNHEY, CDR2 SMNVEV (reference sequence). CDR3 length: 13 amino acids. The CDR3 nucleotides read TGTGCCAGCAGTTGGGGGAGGGGGGAGACCCAGTACTTC. Protein sequence: CASSWGRGETQYF.

The chain employs TRBV29-1 and TRBJ2-7; D remains ambiguous. The CDR3 has 13 amino acids. Germline V gives CDR1 SQVTM, CDR2 ANQGSEA. V lost 4 bases to trimming and J lost 0 bases, with 10 bases between them. The CDR3 loop reads CSVVRPNSYEQYF. The CDR3 DNA sequence: TGCAGCGTTGTCCGACCGAACTCCTACGAGCAGTACTTC.

V gene TRBV7-2 combines with J gene TRBJ1-2; 7 nucleotides align to TRBD1. The CDR3 is 15 amino acids. The V gene's germline CDR1 is SGHTA and CDR2 FQGNSA. V trimming: 5 bases; J trimming: 5 bases; junction bases outside the gene matches: 11. The CDR3 region is CASSASAGGVYGYTF. DNA of the CDR3: TGTGCCAGCAGCGCCTCGGCAGGGGGTGTATATGGCTACACCTTC.

The chain links TRBV2 to TRBJ1-1; D possibly corresponds to TRBD1 (5 bases). Germline CDR1 SNHLY, CDR2 FYNNEI. This CDR3 has 13 residues. V lost 7 bases, J lost 0 bases, and 9 bases lay in between. CDR3 amino acids: CASKQDMNTEAFF. DNA of the CDR3: TGTGCCAGCAAACAGGATATGAACACTGAAGCTTTCTTT.

This clone was seen more than once but under ten times. The chain employs TRBV29-1 and TRBJ2-7; D gene uncertain. The V and J ends lost 4 bases and 2 bases respectively, with 9 bases between them. The CDR3 contains 12 residues. Germline CDR1 reads SQVTM; CDR2 reads ANQGSEA. The CDR3 protein is CSVADYTYEQYF. As DNA, the CDR3 is TGCAGCGTTGCGGATTATACCTACGAGCAGTACTTC.